A single sample is the source of the 9 T cell receptor beta chains below, sequenced in a study of CD8+ T cells in alopecia areata (dated by TCRdb to the late 2010s). The library was produced with the immunoSEQ multiplex PCR assay. RNA was extracted from all samples and reverse transcribed into cDNA, which served as template for TCR sequencing. What TCRdb holds here is the immuneACCESS table cut down to in-frame rearrangements. Part of the clones is not present; checked against another copy, under half of the missing clones reflect an unresolved V gene, and the others are unexplained. Within this sample are about 190,000 clones, with 55% to 70% of them counted one time only. Roughly 0.71% of the sample goes to the ten largest clones. The time point label corresponds to: about four weeks on oral tofacitinib. In the paper's terms, the treatment or condition label means: oral pan-JAK inhibitor, 5-10 mg twice daily.

Material: CD4+ T cells sorted from blood, obtained at week 4, from a patient treated with tofacitinib. These TCRs come from a human donor with alopecia areata.

With respect to this clone: One end of the junction does not line up with germline, which may come from a read error. The chain couples TRBV7-7 to TRBJ2-5; 8 bases are shared with TRBD1. There are 15 residues in the CDR3. Germline CDR1 is SSHAT and CDR2 is FNYEAQ (reference sequence). CDR3 in amino acids: CASSFSGQVGETQYF. The CDR3 nucleotides read TGTGCTAGCAGCTTCTCGGGACAGGTTGGAGAGACCCAGTACTTC.

In nucleotides, the CDR3 is TGTGCCAGCAACCATGACAGGGCCGGTGGCTACACCTTC. It translates to CASNHDRAGGYTF. The chain has TRBV9 and TRBJ1-2; 7 positions match TRBD1. Germline assignment: CDR1 SGDLS and CDR2 YYNGEE. V shed 6 bases, J shed 7 bases, and the junction held 9 bases outside the gene matches. The CDR3 covers 13 residues. The variable domain in full, with the rest retrieved from reference TRBV9 and TRBJ1-2, is DSGVTQTPKHLITATGQRVTLRCSPRSGDLSVYWYQQSLDQGLQFLIQYYNGEERAKGNILERFSAQQFPDLHSELNLSSLELGDSALYFCASNHDRAGGYTFGSGTRLTVV.

The rearrangement uses TRBV15 and TRBJ2-7; 9 positions agree with TRBD2. With 1 base clipped from V and 1 base from J, the junction kept 2 bases outside the gene matches. The CDR3 length is 15 residues. The germline V gene has CDR1 LNHNV and CDR2 YYDKDF (reference sequence). CDR3 residues: CATSRGGRASYEQYF. The CDR3, as DNA: TGTGCCACCAGCAGAGGCGGGAGGGCGTCCTACGAGCAGTACTTC.

This chain joins TRBV18 and TRBJ2-3; 7 bases align to TRBD2. CDR3 length: 15 residues. Looked up from germline, CDR1 is KGHSH and CDR2 is LQKENI. V trimming: 2 bases; J trimming: 2 bases; junction bases outside the gene matches: 4. CDR3 DNA: TGTGCCAGCTCACCAACTAGCGCCTACACAGATACGCAGTATTTT. Translation: CASSPTSAYTDTQYF. Supplemented by reference TRBV18 and TRBJ2-3, the full variable domain reads NAGVMQNPRHLVRRRGQEARLRCSPMKGHSHVYWYRQLPEEGLKFMVYLQKENIIDESGMPKERFSAEFPKEGPSILRIQQVVRGDSAAYFCASSPTSAYTDTQYFGPGTRLTVL.

This chain connects TRBV30 to TRBJ2-7, with a weak D call TRBD1 (6 bases). Germline values: CDR1 GTSNPN, CDR2 SVGIG (reference sequence). This CDR3 is 16 amino acids long. Trimming stripped 0 bases from V and 5 bases from J, with 20 bases between. The CDR3: CAWSVILDRGSDEQYF. DNA of the CDR3: TGTGCCTGGAGTGTGATTCTGGACAGAGGGAGCGACGAGCAGTACTTC.

The V call is TRBV23-1, the J call TRBJ2-2; TRBD1 aligns across 10 bases. TRBV23-1 is an ORF, and what it does is uncertain. The CDR3 sequence is 15 residues long. J gave up 4 bases and V 11 bases, and 10 bases lay outside the gene matches. DNA for the CDR3: TGCGCCTGCCATAAGAGGACAGGGGGCACCGGGGAGCTGTTTTTT. Amino acid sequence: CACHKRTGGTGELFF.

Regarding this clone: Sequence at one end of the junction differs from germline and may be a read error. V is TRBV7-2 and J is TRBJ2-4; 15 positions match TRBD2. The V gene's germline CDR1 is SGHTA and CDR2 FQGNSA. The CDR3 extends over 17 amino acids. CDR3 coding DNA: TGTGCCAGCAGCTTAGGGACTAGCGGGAGGGCCATAAACATTCAGTACTTC. Its protein is CASSLGTSGRAINIQYF. The full variable domain, in which reference TRBV7-2 and TRBJ2-4 provide the parts outside the CDR3, is GAGVSQSPSNKVTEKGKDVELRCDPISGHTALYWYRQSLGQGLEFLIYFQGNSAPDKSGLPSDRFSAERTGGSVSTLTIQRTQQEDSAVYLCASSLGTSGRAINIQYFGAGTRLSVL.

The CDR3 spells CASRKSASGEKLFF. The CDR3 coding sequence is TGTGCCAGCCGGAAAAGTGCGTCGGGTGAAAAACTGTTTTTT. The chain joins TRBV25-1 to TRBJ1-4; D is unresolved. The CDR3 totals 14 residues. Germline loops: CDR1 MGHDK, CDR2 SYGVNS. V shed 8 bases and J shed 7 bases, with 17 bases lying between them.

There are a few counts of this clone. This chain joins TRBV30 and TRBJ2-5, with D perhaps matching TRBD1 (5 bases). Germline-derived CDR1 and CDR2 are GTSNPN and SVGIG (reference sequence). This CDR3 has 15 residues. Trimming shortened V by 4 bases and J by 2 bases, and 17 bases separated the two germline ends. CDR3: CAWIPSGRTQETQYF. The CDR3 region has the DNA TGTGCCTGGATCCCCTCGGGCCGGACACAAGAGACCCAGTACTTC.